This T cell receptor beta chain stems from a study of blood T cell repertoires in COVID-19. In the study overall: In each case, the material was cDNA or gDNA derived from T cells, B-cell-depleted T cells, or PBMCs.

Per the authors' pipeline: Estimated nucleated cell counts came from reference gene primer amplification. The method was immunoSEQ multiplex PCR; TCRdb's version includes in-frame clones alone and lacks a portion of them. The D gene and trimming were derived from the DNA, and the V and J assignments and clone size from that table. The sample has tens of thousands of clones; around 87% are singletons. CDR3 size: 15 residues. V gave up 0 bases and J gave up 4 bases, with 12 bases separating them. CDR1 and CDR2 (germline): LGHNA, YNFKEQ. J is TRBJ1-1 and V is TRBV4-2; D uncertain. This TCR came from a human donor with acute or convalescent COVID-19. The donor label of this sample is uncertain. The sample taken for sequencing was peripheral blood. As DNA, the CDR3 is TGTGCCAGCAGCCAAGATCTTCGGGAGTTCACTGAAGCTTTCTTT. Protein: CASSQDLREFTEAFF.